By sample share, the clone carrying this T cell receptor beta chain is medium-sized. This sample was included in a study of cytomegalovirus exposure and HLA in healthy donors. Germline CDR1 reads MDHEN; CDR2 reads SYDVKM. CDR3 length: 13 residues. V gave up 3 bases and J gave up 6 bases; unmatched junction bases: 2. PCR was performed using 60 Vbeta and 13 Jbeta primers. Some clones are missing from TCRdb's copy, which holds only in-frame ones; the method was immunoSEQ multiplex PCR. The data contain about 140,000 clones, 82% of them seen just once; the ten biggest clones take up roughly 3.2%. The sequenced sample was PBMCs. This clonotype originated in a man aged 18 to 29 in good health and CMV-seropositive. The chain carries TRBV28 and TRBJ1-5; 7 bases map to TRBD1. CDR3 bases: TGTGCCAGCAGTTTGTACAGGGGTCAGCCCCAGCATTTT. It encodes CASSLYRGQPQHF.